Only one count was recorded for the clone carrying this T cell receptor (beta chain). This sample includes further DNA sequences coding for the same CDR3. The data were obtained in a study of shared clonotypes between healthy human individuals. Germline V gene sequence: CDR1 SGHRS, CDR2 YFSETQ. The CDR3 covers 15 residues. V lost 6 bases to trimming and J lost 4 bases; unmatched junction nucleotides: 12. In the study's own analysis: Filtering of immunoSEQ junctional sequences could not match full-length read filtering. Data came from immunoSEQ multiplex PCR; TCRdb stores just in-frame clones and leaves some out. For V, J and clone size, that table is used; D and trimming come from the DNA. The table has roughly 500,000 clones, roughly 80% seen once.

J is TRBJ2-5 and V is TRBV5-1; 7 bases agree with TRBD2. The TCR comes from a middle-aged woman in good health. Some clones in this sample may be carry-over from other donors' samples. Sequenced input: PBMCs. The CDR3 DNA sequence: TGCGCCAGCACCAACCAGCGGGGACTGGGAGAGACCCAGTACTTC. As protein: CASTNQRGLGETQYF.